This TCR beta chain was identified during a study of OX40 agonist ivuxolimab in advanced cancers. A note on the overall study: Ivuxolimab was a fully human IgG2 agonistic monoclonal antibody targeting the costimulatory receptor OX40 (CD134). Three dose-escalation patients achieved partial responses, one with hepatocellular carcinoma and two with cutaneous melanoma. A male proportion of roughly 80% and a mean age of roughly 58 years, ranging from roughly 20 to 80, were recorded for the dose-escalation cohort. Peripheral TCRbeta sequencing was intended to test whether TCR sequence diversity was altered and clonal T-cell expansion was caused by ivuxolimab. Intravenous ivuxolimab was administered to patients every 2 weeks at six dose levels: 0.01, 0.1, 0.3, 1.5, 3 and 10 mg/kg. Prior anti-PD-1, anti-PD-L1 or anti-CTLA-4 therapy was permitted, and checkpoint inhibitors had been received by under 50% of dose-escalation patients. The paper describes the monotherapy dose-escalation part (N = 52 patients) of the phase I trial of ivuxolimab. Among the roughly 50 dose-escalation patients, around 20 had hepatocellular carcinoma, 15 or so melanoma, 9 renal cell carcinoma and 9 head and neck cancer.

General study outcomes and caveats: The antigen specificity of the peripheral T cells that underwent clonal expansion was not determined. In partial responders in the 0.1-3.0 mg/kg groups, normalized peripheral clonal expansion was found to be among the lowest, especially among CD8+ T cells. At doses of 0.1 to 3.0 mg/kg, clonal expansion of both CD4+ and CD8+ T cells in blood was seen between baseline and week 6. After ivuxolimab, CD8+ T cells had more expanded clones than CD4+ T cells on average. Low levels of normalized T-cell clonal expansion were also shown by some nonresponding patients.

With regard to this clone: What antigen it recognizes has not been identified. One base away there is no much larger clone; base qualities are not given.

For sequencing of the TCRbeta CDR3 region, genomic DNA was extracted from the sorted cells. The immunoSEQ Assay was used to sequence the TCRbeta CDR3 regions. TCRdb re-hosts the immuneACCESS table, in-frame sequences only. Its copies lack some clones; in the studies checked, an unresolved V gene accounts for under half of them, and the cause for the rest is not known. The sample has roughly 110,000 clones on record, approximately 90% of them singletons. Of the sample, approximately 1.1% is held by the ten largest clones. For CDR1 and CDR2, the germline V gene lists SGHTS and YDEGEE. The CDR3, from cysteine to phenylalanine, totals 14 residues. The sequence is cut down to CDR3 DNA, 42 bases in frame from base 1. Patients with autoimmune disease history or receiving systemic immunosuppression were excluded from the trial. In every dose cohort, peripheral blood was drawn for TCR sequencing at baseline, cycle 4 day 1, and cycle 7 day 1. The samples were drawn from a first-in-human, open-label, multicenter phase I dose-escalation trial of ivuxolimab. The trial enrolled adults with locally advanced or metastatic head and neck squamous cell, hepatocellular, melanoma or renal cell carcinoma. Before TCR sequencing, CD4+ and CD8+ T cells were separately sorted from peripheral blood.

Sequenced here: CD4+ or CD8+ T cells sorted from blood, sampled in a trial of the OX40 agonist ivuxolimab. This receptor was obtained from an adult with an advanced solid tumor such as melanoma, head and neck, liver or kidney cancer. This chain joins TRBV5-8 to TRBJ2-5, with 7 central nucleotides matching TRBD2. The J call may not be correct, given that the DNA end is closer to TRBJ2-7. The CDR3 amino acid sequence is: CASRLAVSSYEQYF. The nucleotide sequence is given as TGTGCCAGCAGGCTAGCGGTAAGCTCCTACGAGCAGTACTTC.